This T cell receptor (beta chain) was observed in a study of blood T cell repertoires in COVID-19. Study-wide background: PBMCs, B-cell-depleted T cells, or T cells were the source of the cDNA or gDNA that made up the material.

Profiled with immunoSEQ multiplex PCR; TCRdb holds only in-frame clones, not every one. The sample lists tens of thousands of clones; about 89% were seen once. In germline, CDR1 is SQVTM, CDR2 ANQGSEA. The CDR3 loop spans 13 amino acids. V was trimmed by 5 bases and J by 0 bases, leaving 8 bases between them. The sequence derives from a woman aged 55-70 years with acute or convalescent COVID-19. The chain couples TRBV29-1 to TRBJ2-1; D is possibly TRBD2 (5 bases). Sequencing used peripheral blood. In DNA, the CDR3 is TGCAGCGTTAGTACTAGCTCCTACAATGAGCAGTTCTTC. Encoded protein: CSVSTSSYNEQFF.